A selection of T cell receptor beta chains follows, all from one sample in a study of Ad26.COV2.S vaccination and SARS-CoV-2 variants. Only in-frame clones appear in the TCRdb table, and some are missing; sequencing was by immunoSEQ multiplex PCR. The sample lists hundreds of thousands of clones; 89% were seen once. Sample: peripheral blood, taken in a trial of Ad26.COV2.S vaccine versus placebo. The source is a person between 18 and 60 years old who received the Ad26.COV2.S COVID-19 vaccine or a placebo. CDR3s include the opening cysteine and the closing phenylalanine or tryptophan. Fields, in order: J gene, V gene, clone size, D gene, CDR3 DNA, CDR3 protein. A D gene is named only where the DNA matches it firmly. Only some rows state a clone size, as once, few, many or a class for expanded clones.

>TRBJ2-5|TRBV25-1|-|-
TGTGCCAGCAGTGACCCTGGGGTCCTGCAAGAGACCCAGTACTTC
CASSDPGVLQETQYF
>TRBJ1-5|TRBV19|-|-
TGTGCCAGTAGTATAGTTGGACCTCCCGACGGCCAGCCCCAGCATTTT
CASSIVGPPDGQPQHF
>TRBJ2-3|TRBV5-1|-|TRBD2
TGCGCCAGCAGCTTTATGGCGGGGGGCACAGATACGCAGTATTTT
CASSFMAGGTDTQYF
>TRBJ2-1|TRBV29-1|-|-
TGCAGCGTTCCGAAGCAGGGACGGGAGCAGTTCTTC
CSVPKQGREQFF
>TRBJ1-2|TRBV25-1|-|-
TGTGCCAGCAGTGAATTGGGGACCCGGGGGGGAAATGGCTACACCTTC
CASSELGTRGGNGYTF
>TRBJ1-5|TRBV4-2|-|-
TGTGCCAGCAGCAGGGACCAACTCAGGAGCAATCAGCCCCAGCATTTT
CASSRDQLRSNQPQHF
>TRBJ2-7|TRBV5-1|few|-
TGCGCCAGCACTATTCCTTCCTACGAGCAGTACTTC
CASTIPSYEQYF
>TRBJ1-5|TRBV5-3|-|TRBD1
TGTGCCAGACAACAGGGGGCTCCTCAGCCCCAGCATTTT
CARQQGAPQPQHF
>TRBJ2-3|TRBV11-2|-|TRBD2
TGTGCCAGCCAAGCGGGAGCTAGCACAGATACGCAGTATTTT
CASQAGASTDTQYF
>TRBJ2-3|TRBV6-2/TRBV6-3|-|TRBD2
TGTGCCAGCAGTTACAGTGGGGGGGGATTAGCGCAGTATTTT
CASSYSGGGLAQYF
>TRBJ1-2|TRBV5-6|-|TRBD1
TGTGCCAGCCGGGACAGGGGACTTTATGGCTACACCTTC
CASRDRGLYGYTF
>TRBJ1-1|TRBV2|-|-
TGTGCCAGCAGTGAGACTCTAAACACTGAAGCTTTCTTT
CASSETLNTEAFF
>TRBJ2-7|TRBV28|-|-
TGTGCCAGCAGTTTAGTAGGGGCATCTAGGACCTACGAGCAGTACTTC
CASSLVGASRTYEQYF
>TRBJ2-1|TRBV11-3|-|TRBD1
TGTGCCAGCAGCTCCTTTTGGACAGGGGGCATTGATGAGCAGTTCTTC
CASSSFWTGGIDEQFF
>TRBJ1-6|TRBV18|once|TRBD1
TGTGCCAGCTCACCCGGGACAGGGGGCGGATGGAGCTCCTATAATTCACCCCTCCACTTT
CASSPGTGGGWSSYNSPLHF
>TRBJ1-3|TRBV28|-|TRBD1
TGTGCCCCCCCGGGAGGGGGCCCCGTGGCTGGAAACACCATATATTTT
CAPPGGGPVAGNTIYF
>TRBJ1-6|TRBV5-1|-|TRBD1
TGCGCCAGCAGCCCACGGACAGGGGATAATTCACCCCTCCACTTT
CASSPRTGDNSPLHF
>TRBJ2-3|TRBV5-4|-|TRBD2
TGTGCCAGCAGCCCTAGCGGGAGAAGTGGCGATACGCAGTATTTT
CASSPSGRSGDTQYF
>TRBJ1-1|TRBV6-5|-|TRBD1
TGTGCCAGCAGCCCCCCCGGGACAGTTCCTGAAGCTTTCTTT
CASSPPGTVPEAFF
>TRBJ2-1|TRBV24-1|-|TRBD1
TGTGCCACCGAACGTAACAGGGGATCCTACAATGAGCAGTTCTTC
CATERNRGSYNEQFF
>TRBJ1-2|TRBV28|-|-
TGTGCCAGCAGTTTGTTGGCAGGCTATGGCTACACCTTC
CASSLLAGYGYTF
>TRBJ2-6|TRBV2|-|-
TGTGCCAGCGACGTAGTCAGGGCTGGGGCCAACGTCCTGACTTTC
CASDVVRAGANVLTF
>TRBJ1-5|TRBV5-1|-|-
TGCGCCAGCAGCTTGGGACCGAGCAATCAGCCCCAGCATTTT
CASSLGPSNQPQHF
>TRBJ2-1|TRBV4-3|-|TRBD2
TGCGCCAGCAGCCAAGATACACTAGCGGATCACAATGAGCAGTTCTTC
CASSQDTLADHNEQFF
>TRBJ1-5|TRBV2|-|-
TGTGCCAGCACGGGGCAGACGGTACAGCCCCAGCATTTT
CASTGQTVQPQHF